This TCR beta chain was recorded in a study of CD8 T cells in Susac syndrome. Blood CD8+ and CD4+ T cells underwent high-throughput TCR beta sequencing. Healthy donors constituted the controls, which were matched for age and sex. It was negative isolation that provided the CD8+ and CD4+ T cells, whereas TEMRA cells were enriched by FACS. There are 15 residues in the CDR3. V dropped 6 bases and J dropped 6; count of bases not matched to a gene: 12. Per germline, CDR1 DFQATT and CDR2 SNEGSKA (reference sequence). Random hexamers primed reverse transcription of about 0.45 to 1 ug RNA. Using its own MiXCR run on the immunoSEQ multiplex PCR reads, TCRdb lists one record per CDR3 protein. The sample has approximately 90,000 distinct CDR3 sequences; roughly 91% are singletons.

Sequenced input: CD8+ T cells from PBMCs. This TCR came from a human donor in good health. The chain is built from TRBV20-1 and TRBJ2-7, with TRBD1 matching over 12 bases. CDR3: CSARRDRGLWSEQYF. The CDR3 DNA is TGCAGTGCCAGGAGGGACAGGGGGCTGTGGAGCGAGCAGTACTTC.